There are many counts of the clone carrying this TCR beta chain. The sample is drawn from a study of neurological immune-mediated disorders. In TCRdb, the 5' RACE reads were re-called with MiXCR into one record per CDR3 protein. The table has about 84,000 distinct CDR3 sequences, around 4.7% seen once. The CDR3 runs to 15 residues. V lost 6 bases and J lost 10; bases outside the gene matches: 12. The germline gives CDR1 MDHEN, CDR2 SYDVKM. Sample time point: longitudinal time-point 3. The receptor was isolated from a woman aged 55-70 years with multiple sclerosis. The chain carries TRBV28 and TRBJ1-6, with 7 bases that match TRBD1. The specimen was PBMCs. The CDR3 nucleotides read TGTGCCAGCAGAGGGAGACAGGGTGGAGTGTCACCCCTCCACTTT. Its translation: CASRGRQGGVSPLHF.